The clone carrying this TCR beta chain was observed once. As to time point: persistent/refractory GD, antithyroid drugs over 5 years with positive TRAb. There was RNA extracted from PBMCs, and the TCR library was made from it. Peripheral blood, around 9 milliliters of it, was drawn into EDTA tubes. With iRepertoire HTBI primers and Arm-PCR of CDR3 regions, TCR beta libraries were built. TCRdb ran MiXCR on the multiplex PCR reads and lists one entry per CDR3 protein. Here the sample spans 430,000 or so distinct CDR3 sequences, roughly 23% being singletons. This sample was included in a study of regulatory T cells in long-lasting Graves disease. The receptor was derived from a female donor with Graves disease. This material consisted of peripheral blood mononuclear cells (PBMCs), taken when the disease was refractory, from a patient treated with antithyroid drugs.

The CDR3 coding sequence is TGTGCCTGGAGTGTACGTAGGGCGACCTACGAGCAGTACTTC. Its protein product is CAWSVRRATYEQYF. The chain has TRBV30 and TRBJ2-7; D remains unclear. The germline V gene has CDR1 GTSNPN and CDR2 SVGIG (reference sequence). The CDR3 has 14 amino acids. Between the trimmed V and J ends, which lost 0 bases and 2 bases, there was a span of 11 bases.